These 4 T cell receptor beta chains came from one sample sequenced in a study of neoadjuvant anti-PD-1 for oral cavity cancer. Data came from immunoSEQ multiplex PCR; TCRdb stores just in-frame clones and leaves some out. The profile shows approximately 72,000 clones, 80% to 90% of them singletons. The starting material was PBMCs, obtained before nivolumab (anti-PD-1) treatment. The receptors originated from a person between 40 and 79 years old with oral cavity squamous cell carcinoma.

A remark on this clone: The identical CDR3 is also encoded by other nucleotide sequences in the sample. The chain links TRBV14 to TRBJ2-7; D ambiguous. This CDR3 comprises 11 residues. Germline CDR1 and CDR2: SGHDN and FVKESK. V lost 1 base to trimming and J lost 4 bases, with 2 bases between them. CDR3 sequence (DNA): TGTGCCAGCAGCCAAGGGTACGAGCAGTACTTC. Amino acid sequence: CASSQGYEQYF.

The J gene is TRBJ2-7, the V gene TRBV30; a weak D match, TRBD2 (5 bases). This CDR3 spans 13 amino acids. CDR1 and CDR2 from the germline V gene are GTSNPN and SVGIG (reference sequence). Trimming removed 0 bases from V and 0 bases from J, with 6 bases in between. CDR3 coding DNA: TGTGCCTGGAGTGTAGGGAGCTCCTACGAGCAGTACTTC. This encodes CAWSVGSSYEQYF.

This rearrangement joins TRBV19 to TRBJ2-1; TRBD2 agrees at 9 bases. V lost 5 bases, J lost 13 bases, and 6 bases stayed unmatched. The CDR3 loop spans 12 amino acids. The germline V gene encodes CDR1 LNHDA and CDR2 SQIVND (reference sequence). The CDR3 reads CASSAGGREQFF. The CDR3, as DNA: TGTGCCAGTAGTGCCGGCGGGAGGGAACAGTTCTTC.

The gene calls are TRBV11-3 and TRBJ2-2; D is unclear. Trimming took off 5 bases at V and 6 bases at J, with 10 bases between the two ends. The CDR3 is 13 amino acids. Germline CDR1 and CDR2: SGHNT and YENEEA. CDR3 region: CASSARGAGELFF. DNA of the CDR3: TGTGCCAGCAGCGCAAGAGGTGCCGGGGAGCTGTTTTTT. Based on the CDR3 plus reference TRBV11-3 and TRBJ2-2, the full variable domain is EAGVVQSPRYKIIEKKQPVAFWCNPISGHNTLYWYLQNLGQGPELLIRYENEEAVDDSQLPKDRFSAERLKGVDSTLKIQPAELGDSAVYLCASSARGAGELFFGEGSRLTVL.